These 24 T cell receptor beta chains came from one sample sequenced in a study of T-cell memory formation after mild COVID-19. TCRdb re-derived calls from the 5' RACE reads in MiXCR, one entry per CDR3 protein. The sample consists of hundreds of thousands of distinct CDR3 sequences, about a sixth of them appearing once. Sample: PBMCs or a T cell subset sorted from them (not recorded which). The source of these receptors is a young man who had mild COVID-19 (a few samples of this study predate the infection). Cell type and time point are not known.

There are a few counts of this clonotype. The chain is built from TRBV28 and TRBJ1-2, with unresolved D. The CDR3 consists of 12 residues. V was clipped by 5 bases and J by 8 bases, with 12 bases between them. Germline CDR1 and CDR2: MDHEN and SYDVKM. The CDR3 DNA follows: TGTGCCAGCAGTCTTATGAGGGTCGGCTACACCTTC. Residues: CASSLMRVGYTF.

This CDR3 reads CASSPQRGETQYF. The CDR3 DNA reads as TGTGCCAGCAGCCCTCAGAGGGGAGAGACCCAGTACTTC. V and J are TRBV5-6 and TRBJ2-5, with D perhaps being TRBD1 or TRBD2 (5 bases each). V lost 4 bases to trimming and J lost 4 bases, with 11 bases between them. This CDR3 is 13 amino acids long. Germline-derived CDR1 and CDR2 are SGHDT and YYEEEE.

This clonotype was counted a few times. The rearrangement joins TRBV2 to TRBJ2-7; 7 bases map to TRBD1. This CDR3 comprises 13 residues. CDR1 is SNHLY and CDR2 is FYNNEI in the germline V gene. V was clipped by 6 bases and J by 8 bases; unmatched bases: 10. CDR3 in amino acids: CASRRGLIDKQYV. The CDR3 DNA sequence: TGTGCCAGCAGGAGGGGGCTTATAGACAAGCAGTACGTC.

Many counts were recorded for this clonotype. The rearrangement uses TRBV6-2 or TRBV6-3 and TRBJ2-7; D is perhaps TRBD1 (5 bases). Trimming removed 6 bases at V and 7 bases at J, with 13 bases between. The CDR3 sequence is 12 residues long. The germline gives CDR1 MNHEY, CDR2 SVGEGT. Written as DNA, the CDR3 is TGTGCCAGCAGCCTACCAGGGAAGGAGCAGTACGTC. Residues: CASSLPGKEQYV.

Only a few counts were recorded for this clonotype. The V gene is TRBV6-1, the J gene TRBJ1-2; 8 bases are a match to TRBD1. CDR1 is MNHNS and CDR2 is SASEGT in the germline V gene. The V gene end was trimmed by 6 bases and the J gene end by 8 bases; junction bases not matched to a gene: 5. This CDR3 has 12 residues. Here the CDR3 reads CASRTTGVGYTF. In DNA, the CDR3 is TGTGCCAGCAGAACGACAGGGGTCGGCTACACCTTC.

This rearrangement joins TRBV9 to TRBJ2-2, with D hard to call. The germline CDR1 and CDR2 sequences are SGDLS and YYNGEE. V lost 3 bases and J 5 bases, leaving 8 bases between the germline ends. The CDR3 runs 13 residues. The CDR3, as DNA: TGTGCCAGCAGCGCTAGGGCTACCGGGGAGCTGTTTTTT. Protein sequence: CASSARATGELFF. The whole variable domain, remainder taken from reference TRBV9 and TRBJ2-2, is DSGVTQTPKHLITATGQRVTLRCSPRSGDLSVYWYQQSLDQGLQFLIQYYNGEERAKGNILERFSAQQFPDLHSELNLSSLELGDSALYFCASSARATGELFFGEGSRLTVL.

Only a few counts were recorded for this clonotype. The chain uses TRBV7-9 and TRBJ1-5; D perhaps matches TRBD1 (6 bases). Germline assignment: CDR1 SEHNR and CDR2 FQNEAQ (reference sequence). The CDR3 extends over 16 amino acids. Deletions cut 3 bases from V and 2 bases from J, with 14 bases between. This CDR3 reads CASSLGRGGGNQPQHF. The CDR3 DNA follows: TGTGCCAGCAGCTTGGGCCGGGGGGGCGGCAATCAGCCCCAGCATTTT.

This clonotype has more than one count but fewer than ten. The rearrangement uses TRBV5-1 and TRBJ1-2, with D unclear. Germline V CDR1 and CDR2: SGHRS, YFSETQ. Trimming shortened V by 4 bases and J by 6 bases, and 10 bases separated the two germline ends. This CDR3 is 12 amino acids long. This chain's CDR3 is CASSTTEDGYTF. The CDR3 coding sequence is TGCGCCAGCAGCACCACAGAGGATGGCTACACCTTC.

This rearrangement joins TRBV7-9 to TRBJ1-1; D is possibly TRBD1 (5 bases). CDR1 is SEHNR and CDR2 is FQNEAQ in the germline V gene (reference sequence). The CDR3 loop spans 10 amino acids. V shed 7 bases and J shed 11 bases, with 11 bases lying between them. In DNA, the CDR3 is TGTGCCAGCATTGGGGGTGAGGCTTTCTTT. Its translation is CASIGGEAFF.

The rearrangement joins TRBV2 to TRBJ2-2; D uncertain. Germline V lookup: CDR1 SNHLY, CDR2 FYNNEI. The CDR3 spans 11 residues. Trimming removed 3 bases from V and 8 bases from J, with 4 bases in between. CDR3 sequence (DNA): TGTGCCAGCAGTGACAGGGGGGAGCTGTTTTTT. This gives the protein CASSDRGELFF.

This clonotype has just a few counts. The CDR3 sequence is CASRRDFTSYEQYV. The CDR3 coding sequence is TGTGCCAGCAGGCGGGACTTCACCTCCTACGAGCAGTACGTC. V and J are TRBV2 and TRBJ2-7; D is perhaps TRBD2 (6 bases). Germline CDR1 and CDR2: SNHLY and FYNNEI. CDR3 length: 14 residues. With 6 bases removed from V and 0 bases from J, the gap between germline ends came to 12 bases.

The chain recombines TRBV10-2 with TRBJ2-2; 8 bases fit TRBD2. V lost 10 bases, J lost 4 bases, and 11 bases stayed unmatched. The CDR3 runs to 15 residues. CDR1 WSHSY and CDR2 SAAADI come from the germline V gene. Written as DNA, the CDR3 is TGCGCCATACTTCCTACGGGGGGGAGCACCGGGGAGCTGTTTTTT. Its translation: CAILPTGGSTGELFF.

The CDR3 spells CASSGGEGTEAFF. In nucleotides, the CDR3 is TGTGCCAGCAGTGGCGGTGAGGGGACTGAAGCTTTCTTT. V gene TRBV2 combines with J gene TRBJ1-1; a weak D match, TRBD1 (5 bases). Germline CDR1 is SNHLY and CDR2 is FYNNEI. The ends were cut back, 4 bases at V and 5 bases at J, with 11 bases in the middle. The CDR3 covers 13 residues.

This clonotype was observed a few times. The chain combines TRBV28 with TRBJ2-1; D not resolved. This CDR3 comprises 10 residues. Trimming cost V 3 bases and J 10 bases, with 4 bases left between them. Germline V gene sequence: CDR1 MDHEN, CDR2 SYDVKM. This CDR3 reads CASSLGEQFF. CDR3 nucleotide sequence: TGTGCCAGCAGTTTGGGAGAGCAGTTCTTC.

The chain has TRBV7-2 and TRBJ1-2; TRBD1 matches at 7 bases. Germline assignment: CDR1 SGHTA and CDR2 FQGNSA. The ends lost 4 bases at V and 4 bases at J; junction bases unmatched: 6. This CDR3 is built from 14 residues. The CDR3 loop is CASSSRGLLYGYTF. The CDR3 DNA reads as TGTGCCAGCAGCTCGAGGGGGCTCCTCTATGGCTACACCTTC.

V and J are TRBV11-3 and TRBJ2-1; tentatively, D is TRBD2 (5 bases). Germline values: CDR1 SGHNT, CDR2 YENEEA. V lost 4 bases and J 8 bases, leaving 15 bases between the germline ends. CDR3 length: 14 amino acids. The CDR3, as DNA: TGTGCCAGCAGCTCCCGCCAGTTCGGGGATGAGCAGTTCTTC. Residues: CASSSRQFGDEQFF.

The genes are TRBV14 and TRBJ2-1, with unresolved D. Trimming cost V 0 bases and J 9 bases, with 15 bases left between them. This CDR3 is 15 amino acids long. Germline CDR1 reads SGHDN; CDR2 reads FVKESK. CDR3 protein: CASSQDAPLRAEQFF. The CDR3 coding sequence is TGTGCCAGCAGCCAAGATGCACCGCTCCGAGCTGAGCAGTTCTTC.

This clonotype turned up a few times. The V and J genes are TRBV12-3 or TRBV12-4 and TRBJ2-3; 11 bases align to TRBD2. V trimming: 6 bases; J trimming: 11 bases; junction bases outside the gene matches: 4. This CDR3 contains 12 residues. DNA for the CDR3: TGTGCCAGCAGCTTGCTAGCGGGGGGGCAGTATTTT. Protein product: CASSLLAGGQYF.

This clonotype has more than one count but fewer than ten. J is TRBJ2-1 and V is TRBV7-2; a possible D gene is TRBD2 (7 bases). V was cut by 3 bases and J by 10 bases, with 16 bases left in between. This CDR3 is built from 14 residues. The germline gives CDR1 SGHTA, CDR2 FQGNSA. This chain's CDR3 is CASSFVGGRGEQFF. The CDR3 bases are TGTGCCAGCAGCTTCGTGGGGGGGCGCGGGGAGCAGTTCTTC.

This clonotype occurred many times. V usage is TRBV7-2 and J usage is TRBJ2-3; possible D gene TRBD2, 6 bases. The CDR3 runs 16 residues. Per the germline V gene, CDR1 is SGHTA and CDR2 is FQGNSA. The V end lost 1 base, the J end lost 0 bases, and 11 bases lay between the germline ends. The CDR3 protein is CASSLVAGLSTDTQYF. DNA of the CDR3: TGTGCCAGCAGCTTAGTGGCGGGGTTGAGCACAGATACGCAGTATTTT.

This clonotype qualifies as medium-sized. V usage is TRBV28 and J usage is TRBJ2-7; a weak D match, TRBD2 (7 bases). CDR1 MDHEN and CDR2 SYDVKM come from the germline V gene. The CDR3 is 15 residues long. V gave up 4 bases and J gave up 2 bases, with 15 bases separating them. The DNA of the CDR3 is TGTGCCAGCAGTTCCACGGGGGGCATAACCTACGAGCAGTACTTC. Translating it yields CASSSTGGITYEQYF.

The rearrangement uses TRBV5-6 and TRBJ2-5; 9 bases align to TRBD2. V dropped 2 bases and J dropped 4; count of bases not matched to a gene: 12. The CDR3 sequence is 17 residues long. In germline, CDR1 is SGHDT, CDR2 YYEEEE. CDR3 sequence: CASSLVSLRGGRETQYF. In nucleotides, the CDR3 is TGTGCCAGCAGCTTAGTCTCGCTGCGGGGGGGCAGAGAGACCCAGTACTTC.

The chain is built from TRBV20-1 and TRBJ2-1, with D perhaps assigned TRBD1 or TRBD2 (5 bases each). V was shortened by 5 bases and J by 0 bases, with 14 bases between the two germline ends. The CDR3 consists of 15 residues. Per germline, CDR1 DFQATT and CDR2 SNEGSKA (reference sequence). The CDR3 sequence: CSAGKSGLSYNEQFF. Here the CDR3 DNA reads TGCAGTGCTGGGAAATCGGGGCTCTCCTACAATGAGCAGTTCTTC.

The rearrangement joins TRBV29-1 to TRBJ2-3, with 9 positions matching TRBD2. The CDR3 is 14 residues long. In germline, CDR1 is SQVTM, CDR2 ANQGSEA. The J segment lost 5 bases and the V segment lost 7 bases, leaving 10 bases of the junction unmatched. The CDR3 nucleotides are TGCAGCGACGCTGGTAGCGGGGGACGAGATACGCAGTATTTT. Amino acids: CSDAGSGGRDTQYF.